This is a list of T cell receptor beta chains from one sample in a study of T cell responses to AZD1222 COVID-19 vaccine. The protocol was immunoSEQ multiplex PCR, while the TCRdb copy is restricted to in-frame clones and leaves out a portion. The sample has roughly 140,000 clones, roughly 90% seen once. The sequencing used peripheral blood, collected on day 0 of AZD1222 vaccination. Receptors originate from an adult in good health. Each CDR3 is given with its conserved first and last residue. The D gene is left open where the match is weak. Clone size appears in some rows only: once, few, many, or a class for an expanded clone.

TRBV21-1	.	.	TRBJ1-4	CASSKTQGIEKLFF	TGTGCCAGCAGCAAAACCCAGGGTATTGAAAAACTGTTTTTT
TRBV3-1/TRBV3-2	.	.	TRBJ2-2	CASSQAGELFF	TGTGCCAGCAGCCAAGCCGGGGAGCTGTTTTTT
TRBV4-1	.	.	TRBJ2-5	CASSQGTRGQETQYF	TGCGCCAGCAGCCAAGGGACTAGGGGGCAAGAGACCCAGTACTTC
TRBV5-1	.	.	TRBJ1-2	CASSLEGETGYRSGYTF	TGCGCCAGCAGCTTGGAAGGGGAAACAGGGTATCGGAGTGGCTACACCTTC
TRBV6-5	.	.	TRBJ1-3	CASRTLGGNTIYF	TGTGCCAGCAGGACCCTAGGTGGAAACACCATATATTTT
TRBV2	.	.	TRBJ1-5	CASSEGSREDQPQHF	TGTGCCAGCAGTGAAGGGTCGAGGGAGGATCAGCCCCAGCATTTT
TRBV2	.	.	TRBJ1-1	CASSGRQGFSIVGTEAFF	TGTGCCAGCAGTGGCAGGCAGGGTTTTAGTATTGTCGGCACTGAAGCTTTCTTT
TRBV11-2	few	.	TRBJ1-1	CASSLGPGRTNTEAFF	TGTGCCAGCAGCTTAGGTCCAGGACGGACGAACACTGAAGCTTTCTTT
TRBV7-8	.	TRBD1	TRBJ1-2	CASSPHPQQGAYGYTF	TGTGCCAGCAGCCCTCACCCCCAACAGGGGGCATATGGCTACACCTTC
TRBV7-9	.	TRBD1	TRBJ2-7	CASSARQGGEQYF	TGTGCCAGCAGCGCCCGACAGGGTGGGGAGCAGTACTTC
TRBV30	.	TRBD1	TRBJ2-2	CAWNTGDTGELFF	TGTGCCTGGAATACAGGGGATACCGGGGAGCTGTTTTTT
TRBV7-2	once	TRBD2	TRBJ2-7	CASSERGGSYEQYF	TGTGCCAGCAGCGAAAGGGGAGGGTCCTACGAGCAGTACTTC
TRBV5-6	.	.	TRBJ1-1	CASSFRSEAFF	TGTGCCAGCAGCTTCAGGTCTGAAGCTTTCTTT
TRBV5-1	.	.	TRBJ1-1	CASSSQAVVGTEAFF	TGCGCCAGCAGCTCCCAGGCCGTGGTGGGGACTGAAGCTTTCTTT
TRBV14	.	TRBD2	TRBJ2-7	CASSQNVAGGRGEQYF	TGTGCCAGCAGCCAAAACGTTGCGGGAGGGCGAGGCGAGCAGTACTTC
TRBV4-1	.	TRBD1	TRBJ1-1	CASSPEEGQGDTEAFF	TGCGCCAGCAGCCCTGAGGAGGGACAGGGTGACACTGAAGCTTTCTTT
TRBV3-1/TRBV3-2	.	.	TRBJ1-4	CASSQVGGDVEKLFF	TGTGCCAGCAGCCAAGTTGGCGGGGACGTCGAAAAACTGTTTTTT
TRBV6-2/TRBV6-3	once	.	TRBJ1-2	CASSQPPGHHRYGYTF	TGTGCCAGCAGTCAACCCCCGGGACACCACAGATATGGCTACACCTTC
TRBV3-1/TRBV3-2	.	TRBD2	TRBJ2-7	CASSQEELAGFEQYF	TGTGCCAGCAGCCAAGAAGAACTAGCGGGGTTCGAGCAGTACTTC
TRBV7-2	once	TRBD2	TRBJ2-7	CASSLRLAGGIRSSYEQYF	TGTGCCAGCAGCTTAAGACTAGCGGGGGGCATAAGGAGCTCCTACGAGCAGTACTTC
TRBV15	once	TRBD1	TRBJ1-2	CATSRRQGGYGYTF	TGTGCCACCAGCAGACGACAGGGCGGCTATGGCTACACCTTC
TRBV7-9	once	TRBD1	TRBJ2-7	CASDQQGITYEQYF	TGTGCCAGCGACCAACAGGGGATTACCTACGAGCAGTACTTC